A single sample gave rise to the 10 T cell receptor beta chains below, sequenced in a study of vaccination and CD4 T cells after COVID-19. Treatment here: roughly ten-day PBMC culture with coronavirus spike peptide pools or control peptides (ViraFEST assay). Antigen specificity for these receptors is unknown. Scientists ran DNA taken from cultured CD4+ T cells through the Oncomine TCR Beta short-read assay for sequencing. MiXCR was run by TCRdb on the PCR reads, yielding one entry per CDR3 protein. The sample has roughly 8,400 distinct CDR3 sequences; more than 60% are singletons. The specimen was CD4+ T cells from blood, cultured in vitro. The receptors here all came from a human donor who had recovered from COVID-19.

This clonotype showed up just a few times. The chain uses TRBV11-2 and TRBJ2-3; weak D call: TRBD2 (5 bases). The V end lost 5 bases, the J end lost 0 bases, and 15 bases lay between the germline ends. This CDR3 comprises 16 residues. CDR1 SGHAT and CDR2 FQNNGV come from the germline V gene. In nucleotides, the CDR3 is TGTGCCAGCAGCCCCCGGGGAGCGACTAGCACAGATACGCAGTATTTT. Its protein product is CASSPRGATSTDTQYF.

The rearrangement links TRBV19 to TRBJ2-2; 14 bases align to TRBD2. CDR3 length equals 15 residues. J was trimmed by 7 bases and V by 7 bases; bases with no gene match: 5. Germline CDR1 and CDR2: LNHDA and SQIVND (reference sequence). Written as DNA, the CDR3 is TGTGCCAGTAAGGGACTAGCGGGAGCTGGCGGGGAGCTGTTTTTT. Translated: CASKGLAGAGGELFF.

J is TRBJ2-5 and V is TRBV11-1, with D unclear. V lost 3 bases and J lost 2, with 4 bases in between. CDR3 length equals 12 residues. Germline V gene data show CDR1 as SGHAT and CDR2 as FQDESV (reference sequence). This chain's CDR3 is CASSLNQETQYF. The DNA of the CDR3 is TGTGCCAGCAGCTTGAATCAAGAGACCCAGTACTTC.

The J gene is TRBJ1-3, the V gene TRBV5-4, with D tentatively TRBD1 (6 bases). Germline V gene data show CDR1 as SGHNT and CDR2 as YYREEE (reference sequence). The CDR3 loop spans 13 amino acids. The V end was cut by 4 bases, the J end by 8 bases, with 13 bases between. Here the CDR3 DNA reads TGTGCCAGCAGCATCCAGGGGTCAGACACCATATATTTT. Its translation is CASSIQGSDTIYF.

This chain uses TRBV7-8 with TRBJ2-3; either TRBD1 or TRBD2 may supply D (5 bases each). Germline assignment: CDR1 SGHVS and CDR2 FQNEAQ. The ends were cut back, 0 bases at V and 5 bases at J, with 6 bases in the middle. The CDR3 extends over 13 amino acids. The CDR3 region has the DNA TGTGCCAGCAGCTTAGCGAGGGGAGATACGCAGTATTTT. It encodes CASSLARGDTQYF.

This clonotype was observed a few times. The rearrangement joins TRBV7-2 to TRBJ1-2; D not resolved. Germline assignment: CDR1 SGHTA and CDR2 FQGNSA. The CDR3 consists of 16 residues. The V end lost 3 bases, the J end lost 8 bases, and 22 bases lay between the germline ends. This CDR3 reads CASSLADDPPIGGYTF. DNA for the CDR3: TGTGCCAGCAGCTTGGCCGATGATCCGCCCATTGGGGGCTACACCTTC.

By sample share, this clonotype is medium-sized. V gene TRBV27 combines with J gene TRBJ1-6; tentatively, D is TRBD1 (6 bases). Germline CDR1 reads MNHEY; CDR2 reads SMNVEV (reference sequence). The CDR3 is 15 amino acids. The V gene lost 5 bases and the J gene lost 9 bases, with 17 bases spanning the gap. The CDR3 protein is CASSEDRIRVSPLHF. CDR3 bases: TGTGCCAGCAGTGAAGACAGGATACGCGTTTCACCCCTCCACTTT.

The V and J genes are TRBV6-5 and TRBJ1-1; D gene uncertain. V lost 0 bases to trimming and J lost 1 base, with 15 bases between them. The CDR3 is made up of 17 amino acids. CDR1 and CDR2 from the germline V gene are MNHEY and SVGAGI. CDR3 sequence (DNA): TGTGCCAGCAGTTACTCTGTCACAGTTGGGAGGAACACTGAAGCTTTCTTT. Translation gives CASSYSVTVGRNTEAFF.

The chain combines TRBV6-2 or TRBV6-3 with TRBJ1-3; D uncertain. This CDR3 comprises 14 residues. V was clipped by 0 bases and J by 2 bases, with 5 bases between them. From germline, CDR1 is MNHEY and CDR2 SVGEGT. CDR3 amino acids: CASSYSLTGNTIYF. The CDR3, as DNA: TGTGCCAGCAGTTACTCCCTTACTGGAAACACCATATATTTT.

This clonotype showed up just a few times. The chain carries TRBV19 and TRBJ1-2; 7 nucleotides agree with TRBD1. The CDR3 is 14 amino acids. Trimming cost V 6 bases and J 5 bases; bases outside gene matches: 9. CDR1 is LNHDA and CDR2 is SQIVND in the germline V gene (reference sequence). Written as DNA, the CDR3 is TGTGCCAGTAGGGAACAGGGGTTATCTTATGGCTACACCTTC. It specifies CASREQGLSYGYTF.